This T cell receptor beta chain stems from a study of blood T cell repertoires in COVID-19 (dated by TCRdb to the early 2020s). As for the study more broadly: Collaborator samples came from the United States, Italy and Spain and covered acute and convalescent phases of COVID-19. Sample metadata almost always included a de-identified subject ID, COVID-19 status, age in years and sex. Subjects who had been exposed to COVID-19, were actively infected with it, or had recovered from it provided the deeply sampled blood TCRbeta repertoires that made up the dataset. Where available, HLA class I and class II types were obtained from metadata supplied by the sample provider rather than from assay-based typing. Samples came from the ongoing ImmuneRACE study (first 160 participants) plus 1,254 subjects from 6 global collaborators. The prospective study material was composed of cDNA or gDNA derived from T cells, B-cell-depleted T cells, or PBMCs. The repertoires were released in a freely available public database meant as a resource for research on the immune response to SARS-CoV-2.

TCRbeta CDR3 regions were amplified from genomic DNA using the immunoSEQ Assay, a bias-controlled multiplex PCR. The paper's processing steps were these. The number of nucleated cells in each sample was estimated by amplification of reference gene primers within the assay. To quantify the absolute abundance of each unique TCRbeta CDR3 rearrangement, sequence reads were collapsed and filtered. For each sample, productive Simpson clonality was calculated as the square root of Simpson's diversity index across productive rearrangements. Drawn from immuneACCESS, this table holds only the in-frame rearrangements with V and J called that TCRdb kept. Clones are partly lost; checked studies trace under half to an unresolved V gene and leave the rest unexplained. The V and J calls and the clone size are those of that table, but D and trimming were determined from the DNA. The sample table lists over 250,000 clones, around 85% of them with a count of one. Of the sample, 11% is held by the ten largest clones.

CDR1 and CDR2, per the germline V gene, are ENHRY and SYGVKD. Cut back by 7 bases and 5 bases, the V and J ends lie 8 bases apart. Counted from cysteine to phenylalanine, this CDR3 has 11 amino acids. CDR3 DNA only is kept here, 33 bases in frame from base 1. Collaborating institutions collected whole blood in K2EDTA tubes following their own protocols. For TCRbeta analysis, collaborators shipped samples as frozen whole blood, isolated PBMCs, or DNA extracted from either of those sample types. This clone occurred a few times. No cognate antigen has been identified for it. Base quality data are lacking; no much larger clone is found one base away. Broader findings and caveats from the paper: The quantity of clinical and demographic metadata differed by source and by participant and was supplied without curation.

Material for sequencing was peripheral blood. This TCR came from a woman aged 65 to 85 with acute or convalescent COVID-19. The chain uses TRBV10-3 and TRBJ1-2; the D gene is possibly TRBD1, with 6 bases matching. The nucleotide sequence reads TGTGCCATCACAACAGGGTATGGCTACACCTTC. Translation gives CAITTGYGYTF.